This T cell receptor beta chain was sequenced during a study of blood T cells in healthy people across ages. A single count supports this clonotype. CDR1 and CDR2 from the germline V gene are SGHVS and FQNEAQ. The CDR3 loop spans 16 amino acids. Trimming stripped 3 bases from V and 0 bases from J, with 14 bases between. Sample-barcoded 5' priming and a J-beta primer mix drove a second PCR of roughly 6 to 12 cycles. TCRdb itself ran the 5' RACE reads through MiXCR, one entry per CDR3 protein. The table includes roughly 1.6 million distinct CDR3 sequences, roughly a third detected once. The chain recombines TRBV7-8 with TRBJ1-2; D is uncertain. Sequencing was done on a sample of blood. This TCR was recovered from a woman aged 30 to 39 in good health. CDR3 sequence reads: CASSLALEPSNYGYTF. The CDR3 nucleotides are TGTGCCAGCAGCTTGGCACTAGAACCTTCTAACTATGGCTACACCTTC.